These 16 T cell receptor beta chains were all obtained from the same sample, sequenced in a study of CXCR3-negative and CXCR3-positive naive CD8 T cells. Study-level results: CXCR3-positive naive cells carried more hydrophobic TRB CDR3s than CXCR3-negative ones.

The antigens for these receptors are not known. All TRB cDNA libraries came from 5' RACE performed with UMI labels. TCRdb derives one entry per CDR3 protein from the 5' RACE reads, leaving out DNA. The sample data list some 130,000 distinct CDR3 sequences. Specimen: naive CXCR3+ CD8+ T cells from blood. Indicated subset: CD45RO-CCR7+CD27+CD95- naive CD8+ T cells expressing CXCR3 (TNR3+). These receptors were taken from a human donor in good health. Some clones in this sample may be carry-over from other donors' samples.

V usage is TRBV5-1 and J usage is TRBJ1-1. This CDR3 is 13 amino acids long. Germline CDR1 reads SGHRS; CDR2 reads YFSETQ. CDR3 region: CASSLVGSYEAFF.

This chain uses TRBV12-3 or TRBV12-4 with TRBJ2-5; TCRdb lists TRBD1, though no DNA is available to test this call. This CDR3 comprises 16 residues. CDR3 sequence: CASSLTGQGSQETQYF.

V and J are TRBV4-1 and TRBJ2-7; the D call from TCRdb, TRBD1, cannot be confirmed without DNA. Germline V CDR1 and CDR2: MGHRA, YSYEKL. The CDR3 loop spans 16 amino acids. The CDR3: CASSQPGQIKLHEQYF.

This chain uses TRBV5-4 with TRBJ2-1; TCRdb proposes TRBD2, but this gene call is untestable without DNA. Germline V gives CDR1 SGHNT, CDR2 YYREEE (reference sequence). The CDR3 has 15 amino acids. CDR3 amino acids: CASSSGTSGHNEQFF.

This chain links TRBV30 with TRBJ2-1. The germline V gene encodes CDR1 GTSNPN and CDR2 SVGIG (reference sequence). This CDR3 is 11 amino acids long. CDR3 loop: CAWSPDNEQFF. Full variable domain (remainder filled in from reference TRBV30 and TRBJ2-1): SQTIHQWPATLVQPVGSPLSLECTVEGTSNPNLYWYRQAAGRGLQLLFYSVGIGQISSEVPQNLSASRPQDRQFILSSKKLLLSDSGFYLCAWSPDNEQFFGPGTRLTVL.

The chain carries TRBV7-8 and TRBJ2-7; TCRdb names TRBD2, which stays unverified in the absence of DNA. CDR3 size: 15 residues. Germline V CDR1 and CDR2: SGHVS, FQNEAQ. The CDR3 spells CASSSDSEGMDEQYF.

The chain uses TRBV20-1 and TRBJ1-3; TCRdb picks TRBD1, but there is no DNA to check that call. This CDR3 spans 14 amino acids. Germline CDR1 DFQATT, CDR2 SNEGSKA (reference sequence). The CDR3 sequence: CSANRGSSGNTIYF.

The rearrangement links TRBV7-7 to TRBJ2-2. The CDR3 length is 14 residues. Germline CDR1 is SSHAT and CDR2 is FNYEAQ (reference sequence). The CDR3 here is CASSPWTNTGELFF. Using reference TRBV7-7 and TRBJ2-2 for the parts outside the CDR3, the full variable domain is GAGVSQSPRYKVTKRGQDVTLRCDPISSHATLYWYQQALGQGPEFLTYFNYEAQPDKSGLPSDRFSAERPEGSISTLTIQRTEQRDSAMYRCASSPWTNTGELFFGEGSRLTVL.

This chain connects TRBV10-3 to TRBJ1-3; TCRdb returns TRBD1, unconfirmable since there is no DNA. This CDR3 is built from 15 residues. Looked up from germline, CDR1 is ENHRY and CDR2 is SYGVKD. CDR3: CAILDRVASGNTIYF.

The rearrangement uses TRBV7-2 and TRBJ2-5; without DNA, the TCRdb call of TRBD1 cannot be checked. Germline V gives CDR1 SGHTA, CDR2 FQGNSA. The CDR3 sequence is 15 residues long. CDR3 region: CASSTRDRAKETQYF.

This rearrangement joins TRBV6-4 to TRBJ1-5; lacking DNA, the TRBD1 call made by TCRdb goes unchecked. The CDR3 is 19 amino acids. The germline CDR1 and CDR2 sequences are MRHNA and SNTAGT. Here the CDR3 reads CASSESGTGTSRGNQPQHF.

This rearrangement joins TRBV20-1 to TRBJ2-1. The CDR3 is 13 residues long. Germline assignment: CDR1 DFQATT and CDR2 SNEGSKA (reference sequence). The CDR3 is CSGRKLDMNEQFF.

V usage is TRBV6-6 and J usage is TRBJ2-7. Looked up from germline, CDR1 is MNHNY and CDR2 is SVGAGI (reference sequence). This CDR3 region has 13 residues. The CDR3 spells CASSYGQTYEQYF.

V is TRBV11-2 and J is TRBJ2-1; TCRdb designates TRBD2, a call that cannot be tested without DNA. CDR3 size: 11 residues. From germline, CDR1 is SGHAT and CDR2 FQNNGV. CDR3 sequence: CASSPGTMQFF.

The chain uses TRBV5-1 and TRBJ2-7; the TRBD1 assignment by TCRdb is unverifiable without DNA. Germline CDR1 SGHRS, CDR2 YFSETQ. This CDR3 comprises 15 residues. The chain's CDR3 is CASSLETGGGYEQYF.

This chain joins TRBV6-2 or TRBV6-3 and TRBJ1-1; the TCRdb D gene call, TRBD1, has no DNA to confirm it. The CDR3 extends over 14 amino acids. Germline lookup yields CDR1 MNHEY and CDR2 SVGEGT. CDR3 amino acids: CASSYLRDGTEAFF.